Listed here are 14 T cell receptor beta chains from one sample, sequenced in a study of T cell clonality in common variable immunodeficiency. Method: immunoSEQ multiplex PCR; TCRdb's copy keeps in-frame clones and lacks some. This table holds about 52,000 clones with no singletons; the top ten claim more than 1.5%. Specimen: peripheral blood mononuclear cells. The source is a person aged 18 to 70 in good health.

This clone occurred many times. The sequence runs out 3 residues before the end of the CDR3; the remainder is reconstructed from the germline J gene. V is TRBV5-1 and J is TRBJ2-3; D may be TRBD1 (5 bases). This CDR3 contains 14 residues. CDR1 is SGHRS, CDR2 YFSETQ, per germline. Trimming pared 0 bases from V and 5 bases from J, leaving 10 bases between. CDR3: CASSLGSGLDTQYF. CDR3 bases read: TGCGCCAGCAGCTTGGGGTCAGGGTTAGATACG.

This clone was observed many times. With the read ending 3 residues before the CDR3 end, the germline J gene is used to fill in that end. The V call is TRBV5-6, the J call TRBJ2-7; 7 positions agree with TRBD1. V shed 4 bases, J shed 3 bases, and the junction held 4 bases outside the gene matches. Germline loops: CDR1 SGHDT, CDR2 YYEEEE. The CDR3 is 13 residues long. CDR3 bases read: TGTGCCAGCAGCGTGAGGGACAGCTACGAG. Its translation: CASSVRDSYE. The full CDR3 protein reads CASSVRDSYEQYF. Based on the CDR3 plus reference TRBV5-6 and TRBJ2-7, the full variable domain is DAGVTQSPTHLIKTRGQQVTLRCSPKSGHDTVSWYQQALGQGPQFIFQYYEEEERQRGNFPDRFSGHQFPNYSSELNVNALLLGDSALYLCASSVRDSYEQYFGPGTRLTVT.

This clone was found many times. Coverage ceases 3 residues before the CDR3 finishes, and the germline J gene fills in the end. The rearrangement uses TRBV18 and TRBJ2-1; 7 positions agree with TRBD2. Trimming took 3 bases from V and 4 from J; bases not matched to a gene: 3. The CDR3 is 14 amino acids. Per the germline V gene, CDR1 is KGHSH and CDR2 is LQKENI. CDR3 DNA, as far as it was read: TGTGCCAGCTCACCGACTAGCCTGTACAATGAG. Translated: CASSPTSLYNE. The CDR3, in full, reads CASSPTSLYNEQFF.

This clone was detected ten times or more. Sequencing ends 3 residues short of the CDR3 end; the germline J gene provides the rest. The rearrangement links TRBV2 to TRBJ2-3; 12 nucleotides agree with TRBD2. The V gene's germline CDR1 is SNHLY and CDR2 FYNNEI. V trimming: 8 bases; J trimming: 1 base; junction bases outside the gene matches: 10. CDR3 length: 17 amino acids. CDR3 DNA (partial): TGTGCCAGCCAAGGAACTAGCGGGGGGACGCGCACAGATACG. Translated: CASQGTSGGTRTDT. The full-length CDR3 reads as CASQGTSGGTRTDTQYF.

Points on this clone: The CDR3 end lies 3 residues beyond the end of the read and is filled in from the germline J gene. This chain uses TRBV20-1 with TRBJ1-2; 7 nucleotides agree with TRBD1. V shed 5 bases and J 7 bases; nucleotides not matched to a gene: 22. Germline V gene data show CDR1 as DFQATT and CDR2 as SNEGSKA (reference sequence). This CDR3 is 17 amino acids long. CDR3 protein: CSASPVTPTGWNSGYTF. CDR3 bases read: TGCAGTGCTTCCCCCGTAACCCCGACAGGGTGGAATTCTGGC.

This clone was observed at least ten times. The CDR3 end falls 3 residues outside the read, so it is completed with the germline J gene. V gene TRBV5-1 combines with J gene TRBJ2-7, with D possibly being TRBD2 (7 bases). CDR1 is SGHRS and CDR2 is YFSETQ in the germline V gene. This CDR3 is 16 amino acids long. V dropped 1 base and J dropped 0 bases, with 14 bases sitting between them. The CDR3 sequence: CASSLRGGAPSYEQYF. The sequenced part of the CDR3 DNA is TGCGCCAGCAGCTTGAGGGGGGGAGCTCCCTCCTACGAG.

This clone occurred many times. The read ends 3 residues shy of where the CDR3 ends; the end is completed using the germline J gene. This chain links TRBV28 with TRBJ1-1; tentative D call: TRBD1 (5 bases). The CDR3 runs to 12 residues. Germline CDR1 and CDR2: MDHEN and SYDVKM. CDR3 DNA (partial): TGTGCCAGCAGTTTACAGGGCAAAGAA. This translates into CASSLQGKE. The entire CDR3 sequence reads CASSLQGKEAFF.

In this sample, this clone turned up many times. The read ends 3 residues early relative to the CDR3; the germline J gene fills the gap. This sequence joins TRBV5-1 and TRBJ2-1; tentative D call: TRBD2 (7 bases). The CDR3 covers 17 residues. The V gene lost 6 bases and the J gene lost 0 bases, with 19 bases spanning the gap. Germline V gene lookup returns CDR1 SGHRS and CDR2 YFSETQ. CDR3 in amino acids: CASTSGGGRGSYNEQFF. The DNA read from the CDR3 is TGCGCCAGCACCTCGGGGGGCGGACGTGGCTCCTACAATGAG. The whole variable domain, filled in from reference TRBV5-1 and TRBJ2-1, reads KAGVTQTPRYLIKTRGQQVTLSCSPISGHRSVSWYQQTPGQGLQFLFEYFSETQRNKGNFPGRFSGRQFSNSRSEMNVSTLELGDSALYLCASTSGGGRGSYNEQFFGPGTRLTVL.

Many counts were recorded for this clone. A junction end diverges from the germline sequence, so it may reflect a read error. The CDR3 end falls 3 residues outside the read, so it is completed with the germline J gene. The gene calls are TRBV4-2 and TRBJ2-6, with 9 bases fitting TRBD1. Germline V gene sequence: CDR1 LGHNA, CDR2 YNFKEQ. CDR3 size: 18 residues. The CDR3 DNA, read in part, is TGCGCCAGCAGCCAACGCCCGGGACAGGGCTCTGGGGCCAACGTC. Translating it yields CASSQRPGQGSGANV. The full CDR3 protein reads CASSQRPGQGSGANVLTF.

Points on this clone: The read halts 3 residues ahead of the CDR3 end, with the missing end drawn from the germline J gene. The chain links TRBV20-1 to TRBJ2-1; TRBD2 matches at 8 bases. Per germline, CDR1 DFQATT and CDR2 SNEGSKA (reference sequence). The CDR3 covers 14 residues. The J segment lost 0 bases and the V segment lost 6 bases, leaving 4 bases of the junction unmatched. CDR3 loop: CSASGGDSYNEQFF. Partial CDR3 DNA: TGCAGTGCCTCGGGGGGGGACTCCTACAATGAG.

The sample holds many counts of this clone. Read data end 3 residues before the CDR3 end; the end is taken from the germline J gene. The rearrangement joins TRBV20-1 to TRBJ2-3; 7 nucleotides align to TRBD2. CDR3 length: 14 amino acids. V was clipped by 1 base and J by 1 base; unmatched bases: 2. CDR1 and CDR2 (germline): DFQATT, SNEGSKA (reference sequence). This CDR3 is CSARGRERTDTQYF. CDR3 DNA (partial): TGCAGTGCTAGAGGGCGGGAGCGCACAGATACG.

This clone was seen a handful of times. Read sequence stops 3 residues before the CDR3 end, and the germline J gene provides the missing end. The chain employs TRBV10-2 and TRBJ2-7; 8 bases fit TRBD2. CDR3 length: 14 residues. CDR1 WSHSY and CDR2 SAAADI come from the germline V gene. The ends lost 2 bases at V and 3 bases at J; junction bases unmatched: 3. CDR3: CASSELGTSYEQYF. The CDR3 DNA, read in part, is TGCGCCAGCAGTGAGCTCGGGACTAGCTACGAG.

The sample holds many counts of this clone. The read ends 3 residues shy of where the CDR3 ends; the end is completed using the germline J gene. This rearrangement joins TRBV6-1 to TRBJ1-1; a possible D gene is TRBD1 (6 bases). This CDR3 is built from 13 residues. The germline V gene encodes CDR1 MNHNS and CDR2 SASEGT. CDR3 DNA, as far as it was read: TGTGCCAGCAGTGAATTGATGGGGGCACAA. Amino acid sequence: CASSELMGAQ. The whole CDR3 reads CASSELMGAQAFF.

This clone was counted a few times. The read terminates 3 residues ahead of where the CDR3 ends, so the germline J gene completes it. The chain links TRBV7-6 to TRBJ2-7, with 9 nucleotides matching TRBD2. This CDR3 spans 15 amino acids. J was trimmed by 0 bases and V by 6 bases; bases with no gene match: 6. Germline V lookup: CDR1 SGHVS, CDR2 FNYEAQ. This CDR3 is CASRASGGSSYEQYF. Incomplete CDR3 DNA: TGTGCCAGCAGGGCCAGCGGGGGGAGCTCCTACGAG. The variable domain in full, with the rest retrieved from reference TRBV7-6 and TRBJ2-7, is GAGVSQSPRYKVTKRGQDVALRCDPISGHVSLYWYRQALGQGPEFLTYFNYEAQQDKSGLPNDRFSAERPEGSISTLTIQRTEQRDSAMYRCASRASGGSSYEQYFGPGTRLTVT.